These 27 T cell receptor beta chains came from one sample sequenced in a study of identical twins. TCRdb processed the 5' RACE reads anew with MiXCR; each CDR3 protein has one entry. This sample has 750,000 to 950,000 distinct CDR3 sequences; 10% to 15% occur once, and the top ten carry about 1.6%. Separately, the same data were catalogued under a study of yellow fever vaccine responses in identical twins.

What was sequenced was PBMCs. These receptor sequences come from a woman under 30 in good health.

The V call is TRBV29-1, the J call TRBJ2-5; TRBD1 matches at 9 bases. Looked up from germline, CDR1 is SQVTM and CDR2 is ANQGSEA. The CDR3 is made up of 12 amino acids. The junction had 4 bases not matched to a gene; V was cut back by 8 bases and J by 3 bases. The CDR3 DNA follows: TGCAGCACAAGGACAGGGGAAGAGACCCAGTACTTC. The encoded protein is CSTRTGEETQYF.

This clonotype was picked up a small number of times. V is TRBV18 and J is TRBJ2-3, with D possibly matching TRBD2 (5 bases). The CDR3 is 17 residues long. Germline V gives CDR1 KGHSH, CDR2 LQKENI. V lost 0 bases to trimming and J lost 3 bases, with 16 bases between them. The CDR3 nucleotides read TGTGCCAGCTCACCACCCAGCCCAGCGGTAGGGACAGATACGCAGTATTTT. Protein sequence: CASSPPSPAVGTDTQYF.

This chain joins TRBV12-3 or TRBV12-4 and TRBJ2-7; no reliable D call. Trimming took off 5 bases at V and 4 bases at J, with 9 bases between the two ends. This CDR3 comprises 12 residues. In nucleotides, the CDR3 is TGTGCCAGCAGTCTCCTAAAGTACGAGCAGTACTTC. The encoded protein is CASSLLKYEQYF.

CDR3 nucleotides: TGTGCCATCTCAGGGTCTAGCGGGGGGGTCACCCAAGAGACCCAGTACTTC. Amino acids: CAISGSSGGVTQETQYF. V usage is TRBV10-3 and J usage is TRBJ2-5; 12 bases match TRBD2. CDR3 length equals 17 residues. V dropped 8 bases and J dropped 1; count of bases not matched to a gene: 11. Germline V CDR1 and CDR2: ENHRY, SYGVKD.

This clonotype has more than one count but fewer than ten. This chain joins TRBV5-1 and TRBJ1-1; D remains ambiguous. This CDR3 has 13 amino acids. Trimming stripped 4 bases from V and 0 bases from J, with 7 bases between. Germline CDR1 reads SGHRS; CDR2 reads YFSETQ. The CDR3, as DNA: TGCGCCAGCAGCCCCGAGCTGAACACTGAAGCTTTCTTT. Amino acid sequence: CASSPELNTEAFF.

This clonotype was seen a handful of times. The rearrangement uses TRBV29-1 and TRBJ2-2; D is undetermined. V gave up 4 bases and J gave up 6 bases, with 12 bases separating them. The CDR3 extends over 13 amino acids. Germline V CDR1 and CDR2: SQVTM, ANQGSEA. CDR3 sequence (DNA): TGCAGCGTTGTGGGGTACGTCCCCGGGGAGCTGTTTTTT. This codes for CSVVGYVPGELFF.

This clonotype was seen only a few times. The rearrangement links TRBV12-3 or TRBV12-4 to TRBJ2-3, with 14 bases lining up with TRBD2. V gave up 6 bases and J gave up 4 bases; unmatched junction bases: 12. This CDR3 is built from 18 residues. The CDR3: CASSGTSGSVRYADTQYF. For the CDR3, the DNA is TGTGCCAGCAGCGGGACTAGCGGGAGTGTTCGTTACGCAGATACGCAGTATTTT.

In its sample, this clonotype was seen a few times. The gene calls are TRBV5-5 and TRBJ1-2; D perhaps matches TRBD1 (6 bases). V was trimmed by 0 bases and J by 8 bases, leaving 17 bases between them. CDR1 and CDR2 (germline): SGHKS, YYEKEE (reference sequence). The CDR3 has 15 amino acids. DNA for the CDR3: TGTGCCAGCAGCTTGGCCCTATCGGGGGCTAGCGGCTACACCTTC. Its translation: CASSLALSGASGYTF. Full variable domain (remainder filled in from reference TRBV5-5 and TRBJ1-2): DAGVTQSPTHLIKTRGQQVTLRCSPISGHKSVSWYQQVLGQGPQFIFQYYEKEERGRGNFPDRFSARQFPNYSSELNVNALLLGDSALYLCASSLALSGASGYTFGSGTRLTVV.

This clonotype turned up a few times. The chain recombines TRBV24-1 with TRBJ2-2, with TRBD1 identical over 9 bases. Germline V gene data show CDR1 as KGHDR and CDR2 as SFDVKD. The CDR3 is 18 residues long. V shed 5 bases, J shed 3 bases, and the junction held 12 bases outside the gene matches. CDR3 sequence reads: CATSGGQGQLRYTGELFF. The CDR3, as DNA: TGTGCCACCAGTGGGGGACAGGGTCAGTTGAGATACACCGGGGAGCTGTTTTTT.

In this sample, this clonotype turned up a few times. The chain joins TRBV20-1 to TRBJ2-7; 13 bases fit TRBD2. CDR3 size: 13 residues. Germline CDR1 is DFQATT and CDR2 is SNEGSKA (reference sequence). Trimming took 5 bases from V and 6 from J; bases not matched to a gene: 4. Written as DNA, the CDR3 is TGCAGTGCTTCGGGACTAGCGGGACGCGAGCAGTACTTC. Translation: CSASGLAGREQYF.

The rearrangement uses TRBV7-2 and TRBJ1-1, with D hard to call. In germline, CDR1 is SGHTA, CDR2 FQGNSA. CDR3 size: 15 residues. V lost 5 bases and J 0 bases, leaving 13 bases between the germline ends. The chain's CDR3 is CASSPNGRLNTEAFF. CDR3 coding DNA: TGTGCCAGCAGCCCCAACGGACGGTTGAACACTGAAGCTTTCTTT. Together with reference TRBV7-2 and TRBJ1-1, the CDR3 gives the full variable domain: GAGVSQSPSNKVTEKGKDVELRCDPISGHTALYWYRQSLGQGLEFLIYFQGNSAPDKSGLPSDRFSAERTGGSVSTLTIQRTQQEDSAVYLCASSPNGRLNTEAFFGQGTRLTVV.

This chain joins TRBV10-3 and TRBJ2-1, with D unresolved. Germline CDR1 ENHRY, CDR2 SYGVKD. The germline V and J ends were trimmed by 2 bases and 10 bases, with 12 bases remaining between them. The CDR3 is made up of 13 amino acids. As DNA, the CDR3 is TGTGCCATCAGTGAGGGTTTAGTCTTAGAGCAGTTCTTC. Translation: CAISEGLVLEQFF.

The chain uses TRBV20-1 and TRBJ2-1; the match to TRBD1 covers 7 bases. Germline V gives CDR1 DFQATT, CDR2 SNEGSKA (reference sequence). The CDR3 is made up of 16 amino acids. V gave up 4 bases and J gave up 5 bases; unmatched junction bases: 14. CDR3 region: CSAILPRTGAHNEQFF. The CDR3 coding sequence is TGCAGTGCTATTCTTCCTAGGACAGGAGCACACAATGAGCAGTTCTTC.

The chain combines TRBV5-1 with TRBJ2-3, with 13 nucleotides matching TRBD2. Trimming cost V 7 bases and J 6 bases; bases outside gene matches: 5. CDR1 is SGHRS and CDR2 is YFSETQ in the germline V gene. CDR3 length equals 14 residues. Here the CDR3 reads CASSRTSGSDTQYF. The DNA for the CDR3 is TGCGCCAGCTCACGGACTAGCGGGAGCGATACGCAGTATTTT.

V and J are TRBV9 and TRBJ1-4; no definite D call. V lost 1 base and J 3 bases, leaving 10 bases between the germline ends. The CDR3 has 15 amino acids. Germline V gene sequence: CDR1 SGDLS, CDR2 YYNGEE. The CDR3 DNA reads TGTGCCAGCAGCGTACTTGTAGGTCCTAATGAAAAACTGTTTTTT. This gives the protein CASSVLVGPNEKLFF.

As DNA, the CDR3 is TGTGCCAGCAGCCCCAGAGGGCGGTGGGAGACCCAGTACTTC. Translation: CASSPRGRWETQYF. The V and J genes are TRBV14 and TRBJ2-5; TRBD2 might be the D (5 bases). Trimming shortened V by 4 bases and J by 5 bases, and 14 bases separated the two germline ends. Per the germline V gene, CDR1 is SGHDN and CDR2 is FVKESK. The CDR3 runs 14 residues.

The CDR3, as DNA: TGTGCCAGCAGCTTGGGCAACTCCTTTAGCACAGATACGCAGTATTTT. Translated: CASSLGNSFSTDTQYF. This chain links TRBV7-6 with TRBJ2-3, with no clear D. The CDR3 covers 16 residues. CDR1 is SGHVS, CDR2 FNYEAQ, per germline. Trimming cost V 3 bases and J 0 bases, with 13 bases left between them.

The chain recombines TRBV11-1 with TRBJ2-1; 14 bases map to TRBD2. This CDR3 comprises 17 residues. Unmatched junction bases numbered 9, after V lost 5 bases and J lost 6 bases. CDR1 SGHAT and CDR2 FQDESV come from the germline V gene (reference sequence). The CDR3 region is CASSPRPTSGGANEQFF. CDR3 sequence (DNA): TGTGCCAGCAGCCCGAGGCCGACTAGCGGGGGGGCCAATGAGCAGTTCTTC.

Many counts were recorded for this clonotype. The chain couples TRBV12-3 or TRBV12-4 to TRBJ1-1, with D possibly being TRBD1 (6 bases). V lost 1 base to trimming and J lost 1 base, with 7 bases between them. This CDR3 has 14 amino acids. This CDR3 is CASSLGTANTEAFF. The CDR3 DNA sequence: TGTGCCAGCAGTTTAGGGACAGCGAACACTGAAGCTTTCTTT.

The CDR3 loop is CASSQAGTASSGANVLTF. The CDR3 nucleotides are TGCGCCAGCAGCCAAGCCGGGACAGCCTCTTCTGGGGCCAACGTCCTGACTTTC. The chain recombines TRBV4-1 with TRBJ2-6; TRBD1 matches 7 bases. The CDR3 is made up of 18 amino acids. V lost 1 base to trimming and J lost 1 base; unmatched junction nucleotides: 7. Germline V gene data show CDR1 as MGHRA and CDR2 as YSYEKL.

The chain joins TRBV15 to TRBJ1-5, with D uncertain. V lost 5 bases and J lost 4, with 12 bases in between. The CDR3 contains 14 residues. Per germline, CDR1 LNHNV and CDR2 YYDKDF (reference sequence). The CDR3 region is CATSLDLGNQPQHF. The CDR3 nucleotides are TGTGCCACCAGCTTAGATTTGGGAAATCAGCCCCAGCATTTT. The full variable domain, completed using reference TRBV15 and TRBJ1-5, is DAMVIQNPRYQVTQFGKPVTLSCSQTLNHNVMYWYQQKSSQAPKLLFHYYDKDFNNEADTPDNFQSRRPNTSFCFLDIRSPGLGDTAMYLCATSLDLGNQPQHFGDGTRLSIL.

This clonotype was seen a handful of times. The J gene is TRBJ2-3, the V gene TRBV6-5, with D possibly being TRBD2 (6 bases). Looked up from germline, CDR1 is MNHEY and CDR2 is SVGAGI. This CDR3 comprises 18 residues. Trimming shortened V by 2 bases and J by 2 bases, and 20 bases separated the two germline ends. The CDR3, as DNA: TGTGCCAGCAGTTACGGGAGCCTCGGGACTCCCCACACAGATACGCAGTATTTT. Its protein is CASSYGSLGTPHTDTQYF.

The V and J genes are TRBV27 and TRBJ1-2, with TRBD1 matching over 8 bases. Germline trimming cut 3 bases from V and 10 bases from J; bases unmatched to any gene: 10. This CDR3 contains 14 residues. Germline V CDR1 and CDR2: MNHEY, SMNVEV (reference sequence). The CDR3 DNA follows: TGTGCCAGCAGTTTTGGACAGGGCCCCATGACCTACACCTTC. It codes for CASSFGQGPMTYTF.

This clonotype showed up just a few times. V is TRBV5-1 and J is TRBJ2-5; the D is unclear. The CDR3 length is 14 residues. V dropped 0 bases and J dropped 7 bases, with 13 bases sitting between them. Germline lookup yields CDR1 SGHRS and CDR2 YFSETQ. This CDR3 reads CASSLDGPPGTQYF. Written as DNA, the CDR3 is TGCGCCAGCAGCTTGGATGGCCCCCCAGGGACCCAGTACTTC.

This clonotype was seen ten or more times. CDR3: CASLYQAGGPYEQYF. The DNA of the CDR3 is TGTGCCAGCCTTTACCAAGCGGGAGGCCCCTACGAGCAGTACTTC. The rearrangement links TRBV2 to TRBJ2-7; TRBD2 matches 9 bases. Trimming removed 8 bases from V and 2 bases from J; junction bases left unmatched: 10. This CDR3 is built from 15 residues. CDR1 is SNHLY, CDR2 FYNNEI, per germline.

This sequence joins TRBV7-3 and TRBJ2-2, with 10 bases matching TRBD2. The CDR3 spans 16 residues. CDR1 is SGHTA, CDR2 FQGTGA, per germline. V lost 4 bases to trimming and J lost 2 bases; unmatched junction nucleotides: 4. The CDR3 reads CASSSPSGSNTGELFF. CDR3 nucleotides: TGTGCCAGCAGCTCACCTAGCGGGAGCAACACCGGGGAGCTGTTTTTT.

This clonotype was seen a handful of times. An end of the junction does not agree with germline; a read error may underlie this. The J gene is TRBJ1-1, the V gene TRBV12-3 or TRBV12-4; D gene unclear. CDR3 length equals 14 residues. CDR3 residues: CASSLAWVNTEAFF. CDR3 sequence (DNA): TGTGCCAGCAGTCTAGCGTGGGTGAACACTGAAGCTTTCTTT.